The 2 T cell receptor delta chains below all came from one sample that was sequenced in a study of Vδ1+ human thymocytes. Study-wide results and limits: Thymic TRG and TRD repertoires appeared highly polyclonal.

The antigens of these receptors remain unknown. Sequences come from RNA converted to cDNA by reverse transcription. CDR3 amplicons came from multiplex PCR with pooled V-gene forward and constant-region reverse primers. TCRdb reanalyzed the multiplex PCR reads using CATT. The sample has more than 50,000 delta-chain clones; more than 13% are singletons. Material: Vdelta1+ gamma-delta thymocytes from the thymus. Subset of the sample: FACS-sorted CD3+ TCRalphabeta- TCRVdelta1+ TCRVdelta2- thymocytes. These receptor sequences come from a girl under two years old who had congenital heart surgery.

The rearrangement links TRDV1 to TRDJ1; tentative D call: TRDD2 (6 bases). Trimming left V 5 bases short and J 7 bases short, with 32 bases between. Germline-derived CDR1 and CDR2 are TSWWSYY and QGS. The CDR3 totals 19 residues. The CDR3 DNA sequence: TGTGCTCTTGGGAACCCTCCTACGATTATTCATGGGGCACGATTTAAACTCATCTTT. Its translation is CALGNPPTIIHGARFKLIF.

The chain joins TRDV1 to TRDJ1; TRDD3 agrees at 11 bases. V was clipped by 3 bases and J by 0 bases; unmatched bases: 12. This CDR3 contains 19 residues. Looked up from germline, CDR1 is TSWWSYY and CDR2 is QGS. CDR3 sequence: CALGDSSVLGDTYTDKLIF. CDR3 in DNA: TGTGCTCTTGGGGATTCCTCAGTGCTGGGGGATACCTACACCGATAAACTCATCTTT.